This T cell receptor (beta chain) was obtained from a study of blood T cell repertoires in COVID-19. Study at large: Acute and convalescent COVID-19 specimens originated in the United States, Italy and Spain. In each case, the material was cDNA or gDNA derived from T cells, B-cell-depleted T cells, or PBMCs.

Cohorts were determined from participant-reported clinical history. As handled by the study authors: The assay estimated nucleated cells by amplifying reference gene primers. Data came from immunoSEQ multiplex PCR; TCRdb stores just in-frame clones and leaves some out. V and J calls and clone size are those listed in that table; D and trimming were worked out from the DNA. Among 220,000 or so clones listed, around 90% were seen once. V was trimmed by 0 bases and J by 7 bases, leaving 9 bases between them. This CDR3 is built from 13 residues. In germline, CDR1 is MNHNS, CDR2 SASEGT. This receptor was taken from a woman in her forties or fifties with acute COVID-19. Material: PBMCs or T cells enriched from blood (not recorded which). The chain is built from TRBV6-1 and TRBJ1-1; maybe TRBD1 (6 bases). This chain's CDR3 is CASSEATGFEAFF. Written as DNA, the CDR3 is TGTGCCAGCAGTGAAGCCACAGGGTTTGAAGCTTTCTTT.